This T cell receptor beta chain was documented in a study of radiotherapy plus CTLA-4 blockade in lung cancer. Study-wide results and caveats: Reportedly, early blood T cell clone dynamics best predicted response, with interferon-beta.

Concerning this clone: Its antigen is not known.

Data came from immunoSEQ multiplex PCR; TCRdb stores just in-frame clones and leaves some out. The table records roughly 110,000 clones, 81% of them present only once. CDR1 is MNHEY, CDR2 SMNVEV, per germline (reference sequence). The length of the CDR3 is 14 residues. The germline V and J ends were trimmed by 5 bases and 2 bases, with 11 bases remaining between them. This specimen consisted of peripheral blood, obtained from a patient treated with radiotherapy plus ipilimumab. This sequence joins TRBV27 and TRBJ2-3; no reliable D call. The clonotype originates from a human donor with non-small cell lung cancer that progressed on radiotherapy plus ipilimumab. Some clones in this sample may be carry-over from other donors' samples. The CDR3 sequence: CASSLARTTDTQYF. CDR3 bases: TGTGCCAGCAGTCTGGCCAGGACCACAGATACGCAGTATTTT.